These 20 T cell receptor beta chains were sequenced from one sample in a study of blood T cell repertoires in COVID-19. Profiled with immunoSEQ multiplex PCR; TCRdb holds only in-frame clones, not every one. The repertoire has tens of thousands of clones, roughly 90% of them found once; the top ten carry 9% to 13%. The sequencing input was peripheral blood. The receptors shown here come from a man in his 70s with acute or convalescent COVID-19.

The chain employs TRBV4-2 and TRBJ2-1, with a possible D match to TRBD2 (7 bases). Trimming took off 4 bases at V and 6 bases at J, with 13 bases between the two ends. The CDR3 sequence is 14 residues long. Germline lookup yields CDR1 LGHNA and CDR2 YNFKEQ. The CDR3 protein is CASSPAGEGNEQFF. The CDR3 DNA reads as TGTGCCAGCAGCCCCGCAGGGGAGGGCAATGAGCAGTTCTTC.

This clone is a singleton in its sample. The V gene is TRBV19, the J gene TRBJ1-5, with D possibly TRBD1 on 6 matching bases. Per germline, CDR1 LNHDA and CDR2 SQIVND (reference sequence). This CDR3 has 16 residues. V lost 5 bases, J lost 0 bases, and 14 bases lay in between. CDR3 amino acids: CASSSAGVYSNQPQHF. CDR3 bases: TGTGCCAGTAGTTCGGCAGGGGTCTATAGCAATCAGCCCCAGCATTTT.

This clone was detected once. The chain is built from TRBV15 and TRBJ1-6, with 9 bases fitting TRBD1. V was clipped by 3 bases and J by 14 bases; unmatched bases: 8. In germline, CDR1 is LNHNV, CDR2 YYDKDF (reference sequence). The CDR3 consists of 14 residues. CDR3 region: CATSSGTGQTTLHF. In DNA, the CDR3 is TGTGCCACCAGCAGCGGGACAGGGCAAACGACCCTCCACTTT.

The count of this clone is one. This chain links TRBV27 with TRBJ2-2; 8 bases map to TRBD1. V lost 5 bases to trimming and J lost 6 bases; unmatched junction nucleotides: 8. This CDR3 has 15 amino acids. Germline assignment: CDR1 MNHEY and CDR2 SMNVEV (reference sequence). The CDR3 DNA reads TGTGCCAGCAGTCCCCTCGACAGGGGAGCCGGGGAGCTGTTTTTT. Protein: CASSPLDRGAGELFF.

The J gene is TRBJ2-2, the V gene TRBV4-3, with 12 bases identical to TRBD2. V shed 4 bases, J shed 7 bases, and the junction held 10 bases outside the gene matches. CDR1 and CDR2 (germline): LGHNA, YSLEER. This CDR3 region has 17 residues. DNA for the CDR3: TGCGCCAGCAGCCTGATCGGATCTAGCGGGAGGGGCGGGGAGCTGTTTTTT. Translation gives CASSLIGSSGRGGELFF.

J is TRBJ2-2 and V is TRBV25-1, with D unclear. Germline V gene lookup returns CDR1 MGHDK and CDR2 SYGVNS. Trimming removed 5 bases from V and 6 bases from J, with 7 bases in between. The CDR3 has 12 amino acids. The CDR3 nucleotides read TGTGCCAGCAGTCGGGTGTCCGGGGAGCTGTTTTTT. It translates to CASSRVSGELFF.

This clone has a single count. Other DNA sequences in this sample translate to the same CDR3. The chain uses TRBV7-9 and TRBJ2-1; D might be TRBD1 (6 bases). Trimming took 4 bases from V and 7 from J, leaving 8 bases between them. Germline V lookup: CDR1 SEHNR, CDR2 FQNEAQ (reference sequence). The CDR3 has 12 amino acids. The chain's CDR3 is CASSSTGNEQFF. The CDR3 DNA reads as TGTGCCAGCAGCTCCACAGGGAATGAGCAGTTCTTC. Using reference TRBV7-9 and TRBJ2-1 for the parts outside the CDR3, the full variable domain is DTGVSQNPRHKITKRGQNVTFRCDPISEHNRLYWYRQTLGQGPEFLTYFQNEAQLEKSRLLSDRFSAERPKGSFSTLEIQRTEQGDSAMYLCASSSTGNEQFFGPGTRLTVL.

The chain has TRBV12-3 or TRBV12-4 and TRBJ1-2, with 7 nucleotides matching TRBD1. The ends lost 5 bases at V and 6 bases at J; junction bases unmatched: 6. The length of the CDR3 is 13 residues. The CDR3 region is CASSLRGSNGYTF. CDR3 nucleotides: TGTGCCAGCAGTCTCAGGGGGAGCAATGGCTACACCTTC.

The V gene is TRBV3-1 (or the pseudogene TRBV3-2), the J gene TRBJ1-2, with unresolved D. The CDR3 contains 16 residues. V gave up 5 bases and J gave up 4 bases, with 20 bases separating them. Looked up from germline, CDR1 is LGHDT and CDR2 is YNNKEL (reference sequence). The CDR3 is CASSVRWPPEGYGYTF. CDR3 in DNA: TGTGCCAGCAGCGTCAGGTGGCCCCCAGAAGGCTATGGCTACACCTTC.

The J gene is TRBJ2-2, the V gene TRBV4-2; no firm D call. V lost 1 base and J 0 bases, leaving 3 bases between the germline ends. The CDR3 sequence is 14 residues long. The germline V gene encodes CDR1 LGHNA and CDR2 YNFKEQ. In DNA form, the CDR3 reads TGTGCCAGCAGCCAAGCCTCGAACACCGGGGAGCTGTTTTTT. This sequence encodes CASSQASNTGELFF.

The CDR3 nucleotides are TGTGCCAGTAGTAGAAGGACAACCGACATGAACACTGAAGCTTTCTTT. Amino acids: CASSRRTTDMNTEAFF. The genes are TRBV19 and TRBJ1-1; perhaps TRBD1 as D (5 bases). V was cut by 4 bases and J by 0 bases, with 15 bases left in between. From germline, CDR1 is LNHDA and CDR2 SQIVND (reference sequence). The CDR3 length is 16 residues.

The J gene is TRBJ2-1, the V gene TRBV9; D is possibly TRBD2 (5 bases). CDR3 length: 15 amino acids. The V end lost 0 bases, the J end lost 16 bases, and 23 bases lay between the germline ends. Germline V gene lookup returns CDR1 SGDLS and CDR2 YYNGEE. CDR3 protein: CASSVATGLLVRLFF. CDR3 nucleotides: TGTGCCAGCAGCGTAGCTACGGGCCTACTAGTTCGATTATTCTTC.

This clone was detected only once. V and J are TRBV5-1 and TRBJ2-3, with TRBD2 identical over 12 bases. The V and J ends lost 4 bases and 3 bases, in that order; junction bases with no gene match: 3. The germline CDR1 and CDR2 sequences are SGHRS and YFSETQ. CDR3 length equals 15 residues. The CDR3 DNA reads as TGCGCCAGCAGCGACACTAGCGGGAGGACAGATACGCAGTATTTT. The encoded protein is CASSDTSGRTDTQYF.

The chain uses TRBV2 and TRBJ2-7; TRBD1 is a possible D gene (5 bases). CDR1 is SNHLY, CDR2 FYNNEI, per germline. The CDR3 totals 14 residues. V was trimmed by 2 bases and J by 2 bases, leaving 10 bases between them. CDR3 protein: CASSEFKTAYEQYF. The DNA for the CDR3 is TGTGCCAGCAGTGAATTTAAGACAGCCTACGAGCAGTACTTC.

This clone was detected only a few times. The chain links TRBV11-2 to TRBJ2-3; the match to TRBD1 covers 8 bases. The junction had 4 bases not matched to a gene; V was cut back by 5 bases and J by 0 bases. Germline assignment: CDR1 SGHAT and CDR2 FQNNGV. The CDR3 length is 15 residues. CDR3 DNA sequence: TGTGCCAGCAGCCCAGACAGGGGAAGCACAGATACGCAGTATTTT. Translating it yields CASSPDRGSTDTQYF. Supplemented by reference TRBV11-2 and TRBJ2-3, the full variable domain reads EAGVAQSPRYKIIEKRQSVAFWCNPISGHATLYWYQQILGQGPKLLIQFQNNGVVDDSQLPKDRFSAERLKGVDSTLKIQPAKLEDSAVYLCASSPDRGSTDTQYFGPGTRLTVL.

The chain couples TRBV3-1 (or the pseudogene TRBV3-2) to TRBJ2-2; D is unclear. This CDR3 comprises 10 residues. Germline V gives CDR1 LGHDT, CDR2 YNNKEL (reference sequence). Between the trimmed V and J ends, which lost 6 bases and 7 bases, there was a span of 3 bases. In DNA form, the CDR3 reads TGTGCCAGCAGTCGCGGGGAGCTGTTTTTT. It codes for CASSRGELFF.

Details on this clone: One end of the junction is discordant with germline, which a read error may explain. The chain combines TRBV20-1 with TRBJ2-3, with D perhaps TRBD2 (6 bases). Germline V gives CDR1 DFQATT, CDR2 SNEGSKA (reference sequence). The CDR3 runs 11 residues. The CDR3 sequence: CSSSGTDTQYF. The CDR3 DNA is TGCAGTTCTAGCGGCACAGATACGCAGTATTTT.

This chain uses TRBV12-3 or TRBV12-4 with TRBJ2-5; 7 positions match TRBD2. V was pared by 4 bases and J by 4 bases, with 3 bases of the junction left unmatched. The CDR3 loop spans 13 amino acids. The CDR3 region has the DNA TGTGCCAGCAGTTGGACTAGTCGAGAGACCCAGTACTTC. Translation gives CASSWTSRETQYF.

Written as DNA, the CDR3 is TGTGCCAGCAGCGTAGGCCAGGGGGTGTACTACGAGCAGTACTTC. It specifies CASSVGQGVYYEQYF. V gene TRBV9 combines with J gene TRBJ2-7; 7 bases line up with TRBD1. The CDR3 loop spans 15 amino acids. The ends lost 0 bases at V and 3 bases at J; junction bases unmatched: 6. Germline loops: CDR1 SGDLS, CDR2 YYNGEE. Drawing the rest from reference TRBV9 and TRBJ2-7, the complete variable domain is DSGVTQTPKHLITATGQRVTLRCSPRSGDLSVYWYQQSLDQGLQFLIQYYNGEERAKGNILERFSAQQFPDLHSELNLSSLELGDSALYFCASSVGQGVYYEQYFGPGTRLTVT.

By frequency in the sample, this clone is medium-sized (0.01 to 0.1%). The chain employs TRBV7-8 and TRBJ1-1; D perhaps matches TRBD1 (6 bases). V dropped 5 bases and J dropped 0 bases, with 13 bases sitting between them. CDR1 and CDR2 (germline): SGHVS, FQNEAQ. The CDR3 extends over 15 amino acids. The CDR3 DNA is TGTGCCAGCAGCACAGGACAGCTATTGAACACTGAAGCTTTCTTT. Its translation is CASSTGQLLNTEAFF.